This TCR beta chain was captured in a study of human T cells and chemical hapten exposure. On the study more broadly: Researchers reported sensitizing a 2 cm by 2 cm upper inner arm skin site with 2% DPC.

From the RACE reads, TCRdb called clonotypes with MiXCR, one entry per CDR3 protein. This table has under 450,000 distinct CDR3 sequences, about 4.8% appearing once. The time point denotes: patch test 1, 2 weeks after DPC sensitization. Indicated treatment: therapeutic diphenylcyclopropenone sensitization with weekly scalp DPC. Phlebotomy was performed prior to application of every patch test. Unfractionated whole blood served as the source for total RNA extraction. This clonotype has a count of ten or more. The target antigen is unknown. Findings of the study overall: Patch test score tracked positively with PT1 expanded TCR counts.

CDR1 is SGHRS and CDR2 is YFSETQ in the germline V gene. The CDR3 length is 16 residues. V dropped 0 bases and J dropped 2 bases, with 14 bases sitting between them. The clonotype was recovered from a woman aged 45-65 years with alopecia areata. Some clones in this sample may be carry-over from other donors' samples. V usage is TRBV5-1 and J usage is TRBJ2-5, with D perhaps assigned TRBD1 or TRBD2 (5 bases each). The sample here was whole blood, taken in connection with sensitization to the hapten diphenylcyclopropenone (DPC). CDR3 coding DNA: TGCGCCAGCAGCTTGGATAAGGCAGGGAGTCAAGAGACCCAGTACTTC. Translation gives CASSLDKAGSQETQYF.